This T cell receptor beta chain was observed in a study of blood T cell repertoires in COVID-19. This clone was recorded a few times. Profiling relied on immunoSEQ multiplex PCR, and the TCRdb table lists in-frame clones only, not all of them. Counted here are tens of thousands of clones, around 82% occurring once; the ten biggest clones make up 6.3%. The TCR sequence derives from a man aged 60 to 69 with acute or convalescent COVID-19. The sequenced sample was peripheral blood.

The CDR3 DNA is TGTGCCAGTACCGTTAGGCAGGGAACTGAAGCTTTCTTT. Amino acid sequence: CASTVRQGTEAFF. The chain has TRBV19 and TRBJ1-1; possible D gene TRBD1, 5 bases. The CDR3 runs to 13 residues. V shed 7 bases and J shed 5 bases, with 14 bases lying between them. CDR1 LNHDA and CDR2 SQIVND come from the germline V gene (reference sequence).